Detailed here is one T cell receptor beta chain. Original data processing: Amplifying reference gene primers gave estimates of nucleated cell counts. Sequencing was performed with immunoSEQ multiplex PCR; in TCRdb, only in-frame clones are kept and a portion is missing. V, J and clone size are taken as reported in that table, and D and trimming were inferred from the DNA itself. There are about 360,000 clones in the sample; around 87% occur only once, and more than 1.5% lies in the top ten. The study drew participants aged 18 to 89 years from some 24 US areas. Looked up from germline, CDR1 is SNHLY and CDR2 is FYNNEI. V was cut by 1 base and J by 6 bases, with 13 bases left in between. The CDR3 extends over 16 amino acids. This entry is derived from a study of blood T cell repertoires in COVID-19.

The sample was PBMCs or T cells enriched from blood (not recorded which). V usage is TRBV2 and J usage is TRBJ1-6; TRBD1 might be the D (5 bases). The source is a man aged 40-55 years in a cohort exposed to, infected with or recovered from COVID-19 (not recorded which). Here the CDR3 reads CASSEVGIGANSPLHF. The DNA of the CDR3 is TGTGCCAGCAGTGAAGTGGGCATTGGGGCTAATTCACCCCTCCACTTT.